This T cell receptor (beta chain) emerged from a study of OX40 agonist ivuxolimab in advanced cancers. Generated by immunoSEQ multiplex PCR, the TCRdb table keeps only in-frame clones and is missing some. The sample contains over 9,000 clones, around 84% of which appear only once. CDR1 and CDR2 (germline): SGHAT, FQNNGV. The CDR3 consists of 15 residues. V shed 4 bases and J 2 bases; nucleotides not matched to a gene: 3. The sample in question was CD4+ or CD8+ T cells sorted from blood, obtained in a trial of the OX40 agonist ivuxolimab. This clonotype was obtained from an adult with an advanced solid tumor such as melanoma, head and neck, liver or kidney cancer. The chain is built from TRBV11-2 and TRBJ2-2; 8 positions agree with TRBD2. The CDR3 sequence is CASSWGLDNTGELFF. The CDR3, as DNA: TGTGCCAGCAGCTGGGGACTAGACAACACCGGGGAGCTGTTTTTT. Full variable domain (rest looked up from reference TRBV11-2 and TRBJ2-2): EAGVAQSPRYKIIEKRQSVAFWCNPISGHATLYWYQQILGQGPKLLIQFQNNGVVDDSQLPKDRFSAERLKGVDSTLKIQPAKLEDSAVYLCASSWGLDNTGELFFGEGSRLTVL.